A selection of T cell receptor beta chains follows, all from one sample in a study of early T cells in non-severe SARS-CoV-2 infection. TCRdb reprocessed the 5' RACE reads with MiXCR, giving one entry per CDR3 protein. The repertoire has 70,000 to 75,000 distinct CDR3 sequences, less than 15% of them found once; the top ten carry about 4.2%. The sequencing input was whole blood. These receptor sequences come from an adult who was a healthcare worker with PCR-confirmed SARS-CoV-2 infection or an uninfected control (not recorded which). Each CDR3 is given without its conserved first and last residue. Each record gives: V gene, J gene, CDR3 protein.

TRBV29-1	TRBJ1-2	SVEEGGSYGYT
TRBV2	TRBJ2-7	ASKGDGSST
TRBV6-2/TRBV6-3	TRBJ1-1	ASSYPSRTEAF
TRBV9	TRBJ2-1	ASSVGGLAGKNEQF
TRBV29-1	TRBJ2-1	SVEGLAGVYEQF
TRBV6-6	TRBJ2-1	ASRRRDFHNEQF
TRBV7-2	TRBJ2-5	ASSPRAAGVETQY
TRBV11-2	TRBJ2-2	ASSAGRRDRRAGELF
TRBV5-1	TRBJ2-7	ASSLAGHGSEQY
TRBV7-2	TRBJ2-3	ASSWGQTRGDTQY
TRBV29-1	TRBJ2-1	SVTRQGTYNEQF
TRBV5-1	TRBJ2-3	ASSLRTSSDTQY
TRBV29-1	TRBJ2-5	SVEGSTPETQY
TRBV19	TRBJ2-7	ASSIWVGYEQY
TRBV3-1	TRBJ1-5	ASSQDSRSQPQH
TRBV12-3/TRBV12-4	TRBJ2-7	ASSPRGVAYEQY
TRBV5-6	TRBJ2-3	ASSWGFRTSGRGTDTQY
TRBV12-3/TRBV12-4	TRBJ2-7	ASSSLAGPSYEQY
TRBV3-1	TRBJ2-1	ASSQDSQVLNEQF
TRBV5-1	TRBJ1-1	ASSFENTEVF
TRBV20-1	TRBJ1-6	SARDVQGISNSPLH
TRBV12-3/TRBV12-4	TRBJ2-1	ASRLTSGISGAEQF
TRBV3-1	TRBJ2-1	ASSRGHREDEQF
TRBV6-6	TRBJ2-2	ASSHAGTGDTGELF
TRBV12-3/TRBV12-4	TRBJ2-7	ASSLTGGIYEQY
TRBV11-2	TRBJ1-5	ASSPGPGGISNQPQH
TRBV10-3	TRBJ1-2	AISAGINYGYT
TRBV5-1	TRBJ2-1	ASSLANTGVGFNEQF
TRBV14	TRBJ2-1	ASSQLAGGTEQF
TRBV7-8	TRBJ2-1	ASSPKASNKQF
TRBV12-3/TRBV12-4	TRBJ1-1	ASSTLQGLNTEAF
TRBV6-6	TRBJ1-6	ASRKQGYNSPLH
TRBV7-8	TRBJ1-5	ASSLVFGPQH
TRBV6-6	TRBJ1-1	ASSYHGTSNTEAF
TRBV3-1	TRBJ2-7	ASSQVGGIGYEQY
TRBV2	TRBJ1-3	ASSSRLGGAGNTIY
TRBV7-6	TRBJ2-5	ASSRGQGHETQY
TRBV28	TRBJ1-1	ASSPYRVTEAF
TRBV7-8	TRBJ2-2	ASSLPVFNRGQSTGELF
TRBV3-1	TRBJ2-6	ASSHGITGANVLT
TRBV7-2	TRBJ2-7	ASSLFPGAPYEQY
TRBV4-1	TRBJ2-7	ASSQLGLGHYEQY
TRBV20-1	TRBJ2-1	SAREDIEQF
TRBV5-6	TRBJ1-1	ASSLRRKNTEAF
TRBV7-2	TRBJ2-1	ASSLAIAGGEQF
TRBV20-1	TRBJ2-1	SAEGHQQF
TRBV11-2	TRBJ2-3	ASSRSTGGTDTQY
TRBV7-6	TRBJ1-2	ASSSSDTGGAGYGYT
TRBV2	TRBJ2-3	ASSRGQTSTDTQY
TRBV6-6	TRBJ2-5	ASSYWTGARRLETQY
TRBV2	TRBJ2-5	ASSKSSGTETQY
TRBV28	TRBJ1-5	ASSLERGDQH
TRBV12-3/TRBV12-4	TRBJ1-5	ASSLIGGNSNQPQH
TRBV6-1	TRBJ1-6	ASNLKGQNSPLH
TRBV6-1	TRBJ1-1	ASSFPRAEAF
TRBV7-8	TRBJ1-2	ASSPSRQGRDGGYT
TRBV28	TRBJ1-2	ASSSLYAQGPNSPYYGYT
TRBV10-2	TRBJ2-2	ASSETGRLSGELF
TRBV7-2	TRBJ2-7	ASSLSGTGDEQY
TRBV6-5	TRBJ2-3	ASRRGTDTQY